Following are 23 T cell receptor beta chains from one sample sequenced in a study of human T cells and chemical hapten exposure (dated by TCRdb to about 2021). Receptor amplification or capture employed RACE. Sequencing used a NextSeq 500. TCRdb reworked the public reads: Q25 trimming with fastp, MiXCR clone assembly, productive beta chains retained. Entries are consolidated by CDR3 protein sequence, retaining the most common genes and DNA. In this sample the table shows over 70,000 distinct CDR3 sequences, around 9.9% of which occur a single time. Together, the top ten hold approximately 1.1% of the sample. Interpreted using the paper, the time point label stands for: patch test 3, about 24 weeks after DPC sensitization. Explained via the paper, the treatment or condition label denotes: therapeutic diphenylcyclopropenone sensitization with weekly scalp DPC. The sample in question was whole blood, obtained in connection with sensitization to the hapten diphenylcyclopropenone (DPC). Receptors originate from a woman aged 25 to 39 with alopecia areata. Some clones in this sample may be carry-over from other donors' samples.

This chain connects TRBV28 to TRBJ1-2, with D possibly matching TRBD1 (6 bases). Germline lookup yields CDR1 MDHEN and CDR2 SYDVKM. The CDR3 runs to 17 residues. V lost 4 bases and J lost 4, with 22 bases in between. For the CDR3, the DNA is TGTGCCAGCAGTTCTCCCCCTTGGGAGGGACATTCCTATGGCTACACCTTC. Protein product: CASSSPPWEGHSYGYTF.

The table lists this clonotype with many counts. V is TRBV6-2 or TRBV6-3 and J is TRBJ2-4; unclear D gene. The germline gives CDR1 MNHEY, CDR2 SVGEGT. V lost 2 bases, J lost 13 bases, and 15 bases lay in between. The CDR3 is 13 residues long. Here the CDR3 DNA reads TGTGCCAGCAGTTACGAAGTCATACGTGGCCAGTACTTC. Translated, it gives CASSYEVIRGQYF.

This chain uses TRBV7-9 with TRBJ2-1; no clear D. The V and J ends lost 5 bases and 0 bases respectively, with 11 bases between them. This CDR3 comprises 15 residues. CDR1 SEHNR and CDR2 FQNEAQ come from the germline V gene (reference sequence). CDR3 residues: CASSPRSYSYNEQFF. CDR3 in DNA: TGTGCCAGCAGCCCACGTAGTTACTCCTACAATGAGCAGTTCTTC.

The chain employs TRBV28 and TRBJ2-1; 8 bases line up with TRBD2. The junction had 9 bases not matched to a gene; V was cut back by 4 bases and J by 1 base. Germline V CDR1 and CDR2: MDHEN, SYDVKM. The CDR3 spans 17 residues. The CDR3, as DNA: TGTGCCAGCAGTTCCCCTTGGGCGGGAGGTTCCTACAATGAGCAGTTCTTC. This sequence encodes CASSSPWAGGSYNEQFF.

This chain joins TRBV6-5 and TRBJ2-1; D gene unclear. The CDR3 runs 11 residues. Germline V CDR1 and CDR2: MNHEY, SVGAGI. Trimming removed 5 bases at V and 5 bases at J, with 4 bases between. The CDR3 coding sequence is TGTGCCAGCAGTACTAACAATGAGCAGTTCTTC. Residues: CASSTNNEQFF.

This clonotype was picked up a small number of times. V is TRBV7-9 and J is TRBJ2-1, with D unclear. In germline, CDR1 is SEHNR, CDR2 FQNEAQ (reference sequence). The CDR3 runs 13 residues. V was clipped by 2 bases and J by 10 bases, with 12 bases between them. The DNA for the CDR3 is TGTGCCAGCAGCTTATCCGTTCCTGGGGAGCAGTTCTTC. Translation: CASSLSVPGEQFF.

This clonotype appeared many times. The rearrangement joins TRBV28 to TRBJ2-1; D might be TRBD1 (6 bases). Per germline, CDR1 MDHEN and CDR2 SYDVKM. V was shortened by 3 bases and J by 5 bases, with 32 bases between the two germline ends. This CDR3 has 21 amino acids. The CDR3 sequence is CASSFPRVTGPEPGVNNEQFF. CDR3 nucleotide sequence: TGTGCCAGCAGTTTCCCCCGGGTGACAGGTCCCGAACCAGGGGTGAACAATGAGCAGTTCTTC.

This clonotype was detected ten times or more. The J gene is TRBJ2-3, the V gene TRBV20-1; 9 bases fit TRBD1. Per germline, CDR1 DFQATT and CDR2 SNEGSKA (reference sequence). The length of the CDR3 is 16 residues. V shed 0 bases and J 6 bases; nucleotides not matched to a gene: 10. The CDR3 region is CSARDSRQGVMDTQYF. CDR3 in DNA: TGCAGTGCTAGAGATTCTCGACAGGGGGTGATGGATACGCAGTATTTT.

This clonotype was seen a single time. DNA of the CDR3: TGTGCCAGCAGCCAATTGGGTTCCACGGGAACCATATATTTT. Protein product: CASSQLGSTGTIYF. J is TRBJ1-3 and V is TRBV14; no definite D call. Per germline, CDR1 SGHDN and CDR2 FVKESK. This CDR3 region has 14 residues. Trimming took off 2 bases at V and 10 bases at J, with 15 bases between the two ends. Filled out from reference TRBV14 and TRBJ1-3, the complete variable domain reads EAGVTQFPSHSVIEKGQTVTLRCDPISGHDNLYWYRRVMGKEIKFLLHFVKESKQDESGMPNNRFLAERTGGTYSTLKVQPAELEDSGVYFCASSQLGSTGTIYFGEGSWLTVV.

The V call is TRBV28, the J call TRBJ1-1; 8 nucleotides agree with TRBD1. With V trimmed by 8 bases and J by 3 bases, 2 bases remained unmatched. This CDR3 is 12 amino acids long. Looked up from germline, CDR1 is MDHEN and CDR2 is SYDVKM. CDR3: CASGGQDTEAFF. DNA of the CDR3: TGTGCCAGCGGGGGACAGGACACTGAAGCTTTCTTT.

This clonotype was observed at least ten times. V is TRBV7-9 and J is TRBJ2-1; D unclear. Germline loops: CDR1 SEHNR, CDR2 FQNEAQ (reference sequence). The ends were cut back, 7 bases at V and 0 bases at J, with 16 bases in the middle. This CDR3 has 16 residues. The CDR3 spells CASNPTKPNSYNEQFF. Here the CDR3 DNA reads TGTGCCAGCAACCCAACTAAGCCGAACTCCTACAATGAGCAGTTCTTC.

This clonotype was observed many times. V usage is TRBV18 and J usage is TRBJ2-7, with TRBD2 identical over 9 bases. This CDR3 comprises 16 residues. Germline V gives CDR1 KGHSH, CDR2 LQKENI. The V segment lost 3 bases and the J segment 2 bases; nucleotides outside the gene matches: 8. The CDR3 DNA reads TGTGCCAGCTCACCCAAGACTAGCGGCTACCCCTACGAGCAGTACGTC. Its translation is CASSPKTSGYPYEQYV.

The chain couples TRBV4-1 to TRBJ2-3; D gene ambiguous. Trimming pared 2 bases from V and 4 bases from J, leaving 13 bases between. Germline CDR1 and CDR2: MGHRA and YSYEKL. The CDR3 totals 15 residues. The CDR3 region has the DNA TGCGCCAGCAGCCAAACGGGTCAAAAGGCAGATACGCAGTATTTT. As protein: CASSQTGQKADTQYF.

This clonotype was counted at least ten times. The chain is built from TRBV27 and TRBJ1-5; possibly TRBD1 for D (5 bases). Germline V CDR1 and CDR2: MNHEY, SMNVEV (reference sequence). There are 16 residues in the CDR3. Deletions cut 5 bases from V and 0 bases from J, with 14 bases between. As DNA, the CDR3 is TGTGCCAGCAGTCCGACGACAGAGGGTAGCAATCAGCCCCAGCATTTT. Amino acid sequence: CASSPTTEGSNQPQHF.

This clonotype has a handful of counts. V is TRBV6-5 and J is TRBJ1-6; D possibly corresponds to TRBD1 (6 bases). The CDR3 covers 16 residues. In germline, CDR1 is MNHEY, CDR2 SVGAGI. The V gene lost 0 bases and the J gene lost 6 bases, with 12 bases spanning the gap. The DNA of the CDR3 is TGTGCCAGCAGTTACTCAACAGGGCCCATTAATTCACCCCTCCACTTT. Its translation is CASSYSTGPINSPLHF.

Ten or more counts support this clonotype. CDR3 loop: CASRQGTGYNEQFF. For the CDR3, the DNA is TGTGCCAGCAGACAGGGGACGGGTTACAATGAGCAGTTCTTC. The rearrangement uses TRBV6-2 or TRBV6-3 and TRBJ2-1; TRBD1 agrees at 7 bases. Trimming cost V 6 bases and J 4 bases; bases outside gene matches: 6. Germline assignment: CDR1 MNHEY and CDR2 SVGEGT. This CDR3 has 14 residues.

At least ten counts were recorded for this clonotype. The chain employs TRBV5-4 and TRBJ1-6; a weak D match, TRBD1 (5 bases). This CDR3 comprises 15 residues. V was trimmed by 3 bases and J by 8 bases, leaving 15 bases between them. CDR1 and CDR2 (germline): SGHNT, YYREEE (reference sequence). The CDR3 is CASSSAGTGDSPLHF. CDR3 nucleotide sequence: TGTGCCAGCAGCTCGGCCGGGACTGGGGATTCACCCCTCCACTTT.

Worth noting for this clonotype: A much larger clone sits a single nucleotide away, making a read error possible. The CDR3 here is CASSQDDRSNSHLHF. CDR3 DNA sequence: TGCGCCAGCAGCCAAGACGACAGAAGTAATTCACACCTCCACTTT. The chain combines TRBV4-1 with TRBJ1-6, with TRBD1 as a possible D gene (5 bases). Germline V gene lookup returns CDR1 MGHRA and CDR2 YSYEKL. The CDR3 is 15 amino acids.

The sample holds a few counts of this clonotype. V is TRBV6-1 and J is TRBJ2-7; D remains ambiguous. Germline CDR1 MNHNS, CDR2 SASEGT. The CDR3 covers 15 residues. Trimming stripped 6 bases from V and 0 bases from J, with 15 bases between. The CDR3 spells CASSQARLFSYEQYF. CDR3 in DNA: TGTGCCAGCAGCCAGGCTCGACTCTTCTCCTACGAGCAGTACTTC.

This clonotype was observed a handful of times. The DNA for the CDR3 is TGTGCCAGCAGTTCCCGACAGGGCTACGAGCAGTACGTC. It codes for CASSSRQGYEQYV. V and J are TRBV6-6 and TRBJ2-7; 7 positions agree with TRBD1. In germline, CDR1 is MNHNY, CDR2 SVGAGI (reference sequence). V dropped 4 bases and J dropped 3; count of bases not matched to a gene: 3. CDR3 length: 13 residues.

A word on this clonotype: One end of the junction is discordant with germline, which a read error may explain. The V and J genes are TRBV2 and TRBJ1-3, with TRBD1 as a possible D gene (5 bases). CDR3 size: 15 residues. The germline V gene encodes CDR1 SNHLY and CDR2 FYNNEI. The CDR3 here is CASRGPGVTGNIIYF. Here the CDR3 DNA reads TGTGCCAGCAGGGGACCGGGAGTGACCGGAAACATCATATATTTT. The full variable domain, rest sourced from reference TRBV2 and TRBJ1-3, is EPEVTQTPSHQVTQMGQEVILRCVPISNHLYFYWYRQILGQKVEFLVSFYNNEISEKSEIFDDQFSVERPDGSNFTLKIRSTKLEDSAMYFCASRGPGVTGNIIYFGEGSWLTVV.

The sample holds many counts of this clonotype. V is TRBV30 and J is TRBJ2-3, with 9 positions matching TRBD2. The germline V gene encodes CDR1 GTSNPN and CDR2 SVGIG (reference sequence). This CDR3 has 15 amino acids. Losses at the gene ends were 0 bases for V and 6 bases for J; bases not matched to a gene: 7. In DNA, the CDR3 is TGTGCCTGGAGTGTTCTAGCGGGACCCACGGATACGCAGTATTTT. It encodes CAWSVLAGPTDTQYF. The complete variable domain, with remaining parts taken from reference TRBV30 and TRBJ2-3, reads SQTIHQWPATLVQPVGSPLSLECTVEGTSNPNLYWYRQAAGRGLQLLFYSVGIGQISSEVPQNLSASRPQDRQFILSSKKLLLSDSGFYLCAWSVLAGPTDTQYFGPGTRLTVL.

This clonotype was detected ten times or more. The V gene is TRBV11-2, the J gene TRBJ2-1; the D is unclear. In germline, CDR1 is SGHAT, CDR2 FQNNGV. This CDR3 has 16 residues. Trimming took off 1 base at V and 3 bases at J, with 13 bases between the two ends. The CDR3 region is CASSLVISTVYNEQFF. For the CDR3, the DNA is TGTGCCAGCAGCTTAGTAATTAGTACTGTCTACAATGAGCAGTTCTTC. Based on the CDR3 plus reference TRBV11-2 and TRBJ2-1, the full variable domain is EAGVAQSPRYKIIEKRQSVAFWCNPISGHATLYWYQQILGQGPKLLIQFQNNGVVDDSQLPKDRFSAERLKGVDSTLKIQPAKLEDSAVYLCASSLVISTVYNEQFFGPGTRLTVL.